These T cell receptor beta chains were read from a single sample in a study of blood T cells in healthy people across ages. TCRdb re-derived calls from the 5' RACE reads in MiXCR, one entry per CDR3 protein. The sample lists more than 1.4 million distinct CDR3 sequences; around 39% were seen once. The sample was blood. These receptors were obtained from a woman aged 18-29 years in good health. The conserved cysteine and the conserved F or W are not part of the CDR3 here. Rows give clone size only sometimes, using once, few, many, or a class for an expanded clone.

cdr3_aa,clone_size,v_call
ASREGAVNEQY,.,TRBV12-3/TRBV12-4
SVLDTENTEAF,.,TRBV29-1
ASSPPGALSGANVLT,few,TRBV18
ASSPEGGIGTDTQY,.,TRBV7-9
ASTSGTGNNYGYT,.,TRBV12-3/TRBV12-4
ASSPRDANYGYT,.,TRBV9
ASSWPASYEQY,.,TRBV11-2
ASSQDPGIGTDTQY,.,TRBV4-1
ASSQGTAAQETQY,.,TRBV4-2
ATSDSDAYSYNEKF,.,TRBV24-1
ASRYSDRGGYEQY,few,TRBV6-5
ASSGADDYEQY,few,TRBV27
ASSPPGGLGTEAF,few,TRBV12-3/TRBV12-4
ASSPGQGRVEQY,.,TRBV5-5
ASSLARTGDNEQY,few,TRBV5-1
ASSVMYRRDEQF,few,TRBV9
ASSSVLSGGLETQY,.,TRBV12-3/TRBV12-4
SVDRRMNTEAF,.,TRBV29-1
AISRNEGNSPLH,few,TRBV10-3
AIKTDRGRTGELF,.,TRBV10-3
ASRRTGHYEQY,few,TRBV6-6
ASSPLGRGGWESKTDTQY,few,TRBV7-3
ASSPGTSGRPSYEQY,few,TRBV6-6
ASSEWTGRVGIGGHGYEQY,.,TRBV10-2
ATRQLNEQF,few,TRBV7-9
ASSEARTGGPLGGYT,.,TRBV6-1
ASSYFQGREQY,few,TRBV6-5